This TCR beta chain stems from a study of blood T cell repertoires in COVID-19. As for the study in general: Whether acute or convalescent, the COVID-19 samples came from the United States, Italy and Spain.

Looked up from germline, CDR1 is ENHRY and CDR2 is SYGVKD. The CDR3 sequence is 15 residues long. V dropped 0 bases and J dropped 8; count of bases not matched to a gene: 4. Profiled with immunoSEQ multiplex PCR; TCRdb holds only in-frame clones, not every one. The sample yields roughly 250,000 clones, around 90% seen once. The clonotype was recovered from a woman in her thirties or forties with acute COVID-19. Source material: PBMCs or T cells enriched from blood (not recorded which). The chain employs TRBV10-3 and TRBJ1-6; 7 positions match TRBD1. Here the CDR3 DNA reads TGTGCCATCAGTGAGTCGGGACAGAACCATTCACCCCTCCACTTT. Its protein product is CAISESGQNHSPLHF.